The 20 T cell receptor beta chains in this list originate from one sample, sequenced in a study of T cells in localized non-small cell lung cancer. The assay was immunoSEQ multiplex PCR, and TCRdb's table has in-frame clones only and misses some. In the table there are tens of thousands of clones, 84% of which are singletons. The sample was peripheral blood, taken before any cancer treatment. These receptors were obtained from a female donor older than 55 with stage I lung adenocarcinoma.

Only one count was recorded for this clone. This chain joins TRBV29-1 and TRBJ1-5; TRBD1 might be the D (5 bases). Germline CDR1 SQVTM, CDR2 ANQGSEA. The ends were cut back, 6 bases at V and 3 bases at J, with 12 bases in the middle. CDR3 length equals 13 residues. For the CDR3, the DNA is TGCAGCGTGCGAGGGGATCCCAATCAGCCCCAGCATTTT. Its protein is CSVRGDPNQPQHF.

The rearrangement links TRBV14 to TRBJ2-2, with D unresolved. This CDR3 region has 16 residues. Germline values: CDR1 SGHDN, CDR2 FVKESK. The V end lost 4 bases, the J end lost 7 bases, and 19 bases lay between the germline ends. This CDR3 is CASSPNHWLTGGELFF. The CDR3 bases are TGTGCCAGCAGCCCAAATCACTGGCTTACGGGCGGGGAGCTGTTTTTT.

For this clone: This specimen includes other DNA sequences encoding the same CDR3. This sequence joins TRBV2 and TRBJ1-2, with a weak D call TRBD1 (6 bases). In germline, CDR1 is SNHLY, CDR2 FYNNEI. The CDR3 loop spans 13 amino acids. The V end lost 3 bases, the J end lost 2 bases, and 7 bases lay between the germline ends. The CDR3 DNA is TGTGCCAGCAGTGATGGACAGAACTATGGCTACACCTTC. This encodes CASSDGQNYGYTF.

The rearrangement joins TRBV7-2 to TRBJ1-3; no clear D gene. The V and J ends lost 3 bases and 4 bases respectively, with 10 bases between them. Germline V gene sequence: CDR1 SGHTA, CDR2 FQGNSA. CDR3 size: 14 residues. In nucleotides, the CDR3 is TGTGCCAGCAGCTTTTTTGGGAAAGGAAACACCATATATTTT. As protein: CASSFFGKGNTIYF.

The J gene is TRBJ1-1, the V gene TRBV11-3, with D unclear. There are 14 residues in the CDR3. V lost 5 bases, J lost 0 bases, and 10 bases lay in between. The germline V gene encodes CDR1 SGHNT and CDR2 YENEEA. This CDR3 is CASSDAWVNTEAFF. The DNA for the CDR3 is TGTGCCAGCAGCGATGCGTGGGTGAACACTGAAGCTTTCTTT.

This clone turned up a few times. V and J are TRBV19 and TRBJ1-3; no clear D gene. The germline V and J ends were trimmed by 2 bases and 4 bases, with 12 bases remaining between them. This CDR3 has 15 amino acids. Germline CDR1 reads LNHDA; CDR2 reads SQIVND (reference sequence). The CDR3 DNA sequence: TGTGCCAGTAGTATAAGAAAACCAGCGGGAAACACCATATATTTT. It translates to CASSIRKPAGNTIYF.

This sequence joins TRBV18 and TRBJ2-1; D unclear. There are 13 residues in the CDR3. V lost 2 bases and J lost 3, with 5 bases in between. Germline V CDR1 and CDR2: KGHSH, LQKENI. This CDR3 is CASSPASYNEQFF. CDR3 coding DNA: TGTGCCAGCTCACCAGCAAGCTACAATGAGCAGTTCTTC.

With respect to this clone: The same CDR3 also results from other DNA sequences found in this sample. The chain is built from TRBV5-1 and TRBJ2-1; no clear D gene. The CDR3 consists of 14 residues. Germline V gene sequence: CDR1 SGHRS, CDR2 YFSETQ. Trimming pared 4 bases from V and 7 bases from J, leaving 15 bases between. CDR3 coding DNA: TGCGCCAGCAGCCTCTCCGTAGTTGGAAATGAGCAGTTCTTC. Its protein product is CASSLSVVGNEQFF. Combining the CDR3 with reference TRBV5-1 and TRBJ2-1 gives the whole variable domain KAGVTQTPRYLIKTRGQQVTLSCSPISGHRSVSWYQQTPGQGLQFLFEYFSETQRNKGNFPGRFSGRQFSNSRSEMNVSTLELGDSALYLCASSLSVVGNEQFFGPGTRLTVL.

This chain uses TRBV28 with TRBJ2-1, with D hard to call. The CDR3 totals 12 residues. V was clipped by 6 bases and J by 6 bases, with 9 bases between them. The germline CDR1 and CDR2 sequences are MDHEN and SYDVKM. The CDR3 nucleotides are TGTGCCAGCAGCCGCGGATTCAATGAGCAGTTCTTC. Its translation is CASSRGFNEQFF.

This chain connects TRBV12-5 to TRBJ2-1, with 8 nucleotides matching TRBD2. This CDR3 is 17 amino acids long. The V segment lost 6 bases and the J segment 8 bases; nucleotides outside the gene matches: 18. Germline V lookup: CDR1 LGHNT, CDR2 FRNRAP. This CDR3 is CASGKGGPGLVAHEQFF. The CDR3 DNA reads as TGTGCTAGTGGCAAGGGGGGTCCGGGACTAGTAGCCCATGAGCAGTTCTTC.

This rearrangement joins TRBV5-1 to TRBJ1-3, with a weak D call TRBD1 (5 bases). CDR1 and CDR2 (germline): SGHRS, YFSETQ. The CDR3 has 15 amino acids. Trimming removed 4 bases from V and 4 bases from J, with 15 bases in between. As DNA, the CDR3 is TGCGCCAGCAGCCTAAATGGGGGGAACGGAAACACCATATATTTT. This gives the protein CASSLNGGNGNTIYF.

This clone was seen just once. The chain combines TRBV9 with TRBJ2-2, with 7 nucleotides matching TRBD1. CDR1 SGDLS and CDR2 YYNGEE come from the germline V gene. This CDR3 is built from 14 residues. Trimming cost V 4 bases and J 4 bases; bases outside gene matches: 4. The CDR3 loop reads CASSQTGLTGELFF. The DNA of the CDR3 is TGTGCCAGCAGCCAGACAGGGCTCACCGGGGAGCTGTTTTTT.

J is TRBJ2-7 and V is TRBV20-1; TRBD2 is a possible D gene (5 bases). The germline V gene has CDR1 DFQATT and CDR2 SNEGSKA (reference sequence). V was shortened by 6 bases and J by 4 bases, with 10 bases between the two germline ends. This CDR3 is 11 amino acids long. The CDR3 coding sequence is TGCAGTGCGGGAGAAGTGTACGAGCAGTACTTC. The encoded protein is CSAGEVYEQYF.

The chain carries TRBV27 and TRBJ2-5, with 7 bases identical to TRBD1. The J segment lost 5 bases and the V segment lost 5 bases, leaving 8 bases of the junction unmatched. Germline CDR1 and CDR2: MNHEY and SMNVEV (reference sequence). The CDR3 sequence is 14 residues long. The CDR3 DNA reads as TGTGCCAGCAGTCAATTGACAGGGATGGAGACCCAGTACTTC. Its translation: CASSQLTGMETQYF.

This chain joins TRBV6-1 and TRBJ1-1; D not resolved. CDR3 length: 15 amino acids. V was shortened by 3 bases and J by 1 base, with 12 bases between the two germline ends. Germline assignment: CDR1 MNHNS and CDR2 SASEGT. The CDR3 reads CASSDLWRPNTEAFF. In DNA, the CDR3 is TGTGCCAGCAGTGATTTGTGGAGGCCGAACACTGAAGCTTTCTTT.

This clone has just one count. Here the CDR3 reads CASNQDANTGELFF. The CDR3 DNA follows: TGTGCCAGCAACCAGGACGCGAACACCGGGGAGCTGTTTTTT. The chain joins TRBV2 to TRBJ2-2; D gene unclear. The germline V and J ends were trimmed by 7 bases and 0 bases, with 9 bases remaining between them. The germline V gene encodes CDR1 SNHLY and CDR2 FYNNEI. The CDR3 consists of 14 residues.

This chain links TRBV21-1 with TRBJ2-1; TRBD2 was called by the table and not checked on the DNA. TRBV21-1 is noted as a pseudogene. CDR3 length: 14 amino acids. The CDR3 spells CASCGGRAYNEQFF. The DNA of the CDR3 is TGTGCCAGCTGCGGGGGGAGGGCCTACAATGAGCAGTTCTTC.

The DNA for the CDR3 is TGTGCCAGCAGCTGGGGGTTTGGGACGACCTACGAGCAGTACTTC. Translation gives CASSWGFGTTYEQYF. The rearrangement joins TRBV5-4 to TRBJ2-7; D tentatively reads TRBD1 or TRBD2 (5 bases each). Germline V gives CDR1 SGHNT, CDR2 YYREEE (reference sequence). Trimming cost V 3 bases and J 2 bases, with 15 bases left between them. The CDR3 length is 15 residues.

About this clone: One end of the junction does not line up with germline, which may come from a read error. The rearrangement links TRBV7-9 to TRBJ2-1, with D possibly TRBD1 on 6 matching bases. Germline lookup yields CDR1 SEHNR and CDR2 FQNEAQ (reference sequence). This CDR3 has 17 amino acids. CDR3 nucleotides: TGTGCCAGCAGCTGGGGATCGGACAGACCCTCCGACAATGAGCAGTTCTTC. It translates to CASSWGSDRPSDNEQFF.

The CDR3 DNA is TGTGCCAGCAGTCGCGAGATGAACACTGAAGCTTTCTTT. Translated: CASSREMNTEAFF. The chain uses TRBV11-1 and TRBJ1-1; D gene uncertain. This CDR3 is built from 13 residues. Looked up from germline, CDR1 is SGHAT and CDR2 is FQDESV (reference sequence). The V and J ends lost 6 bases and 0 bases respectively, with 8 bases between them.